The subject of this entry is one T cell receptor (beta chain). The data derive from a study of CD8 T cells in Susac syndrome. CD8+ and CD4+ T cells circulating in blood were sequenced for TCR beta. Multiple sclerosis controls were treatment-naive patients with stable or active relapsing-remitting disease. It was with random hexamers that 0.5 to 1 ug RNA was reverse transcribed. TCR beta CDR3 was amplified by immunoSEQ multiplex PCR. This amplification extended across 54 Vbeta and 13 Jbeta segments. TCRdb redid the calling of the immunoSEQ multiplex PCR reads with MiXCR, one entry per CDR3 protein. In the table there are some 200,000 distinct CDR3 sequences, 90% to 95% of which are singletons. CDR3 length: 15 amino acids. V was trimmed by 0 bases and J by 7 bases, leaving 13 bases between them. The germline V gene encodes CDR1 LNHNV and CDR2 YYDKDF (reference sequence).

The gene calls are TRBV15 and TRBJ2-1, with D uncertain. This TCR was sampled from a human donor with multiple sclerosis. Sequencing was performed on CD4+ T cells from PBMCs. The CDR3 spells CATSRDKAVWNEQFF. For the CDR3, the DNA is TGTGCCACCAGCAGAGATAAGGCGGTCTGGAATGAGCAGTTCTTC.